This is a list of T cell receptor beta chains from one sample in a study of blood T cell repertoires in COVID-19. Assay: immunoSEQ multiplex PCR; the TCRdb copy retains only in-frame clones and omits some. This sample has roughly 190,000 clones, with around 86% found just once. Material for sequencing was peripheral blood. The receptors shown here come from an elderly woman in a cohort sampled during active or convalescent COVID-19. Each CDR3 is given with its conserved first and last residue.

v_gene,CDR3aa
TRBV21-1,CASSKVRGECGYTF
TRBV10-3,CAIEKGTGNYGYTF
TRBV7-8,CASSVVWTGPDTQYF
TRBV11-2,CASSSGTGREKLFF
TRBV7-6,CASREGGTDTQYF
TRBV4-3,CASSQDHGIGYGYTF
TRBV19,CASSPGGWSNEKLFF
TRBV19,CASTSPGTNNEKLFF
TRBV6-6,CASSYSGQFSGNTIYF
TRBV10-2,CASSAQHRGNQPQHF
TRBV29-1,CSVQYERNQPQHF
TRBV7-2,CASRTTGTGSSPLHF
TRBV3-1/TRBV3-2,CASSQVQGSYNEQFF
TRBV5-4,CASSLALGDRTSLFF